These 2 T cell receptor beta chains were all obtained from the same sample, sequenced in a study of T cell repertoires in cytomegalovirus infection (dated by TCRdb to about 2019). Interpreted using the paper, the treatment or condition label stands for: in vitro stimulation with specific CMV peptide epitopes to enrich CMV-specific T cells. Antigens of these TCRs are unknown. The instrument was an Illumina HiSeq 1500. The public sequencing data were trimmed at Q25 with fastp and processed into clonotypes with MiXCR by TCRdb, which kept only in-frame beta chains. Every entry covers one CDR3 protein and lists the most common genes and DNA from its rows. This sample lists some 940,000 distinct CDR3 sequences; less than 35% were detected once. About an eighth of the sample is taken by the ten largest. The sample was cultured CD8+ T cells from PBMCs, taken from culture after CMV antigen stimulation. The receptors were gathered from a human donor in good health (CMV status not recorded). Some clones in this sample may be carry-over from other donors' samples.

This clonotype appeared a few times. This chain uses TRBV14 with TRBJ2-7; D call uncertain. The V end lost 1 base, the J end lost 4 bases, and 8 bases lay between the germline ends. Germline values: CDR1 SGHDN, CDR2 FVKESK. The CDR3 has 13 amino acids. CDR3 sequence (DNA): TGTGCCAGCAGCCAAGGAATCCCTTACGAGCAGTACTTC. It codes for CASSQGIPYEQYF.

This clonotype was observed a few times. The chain employs TRBV6-1 and TRBJ2-1; 12 bases fit TRBD1. V gave up 0 bases and J gave up 6 bases; unmatched junction bases: 6. The CDR3 covers 17 residues. Germline CDR1 is MNHNS and CDR2 is SASEGT. CDR3 sequence reads: CASSEAPGTGGLNEQFF. CDR3 DNA sequence: TGTGCCAGCAGTGAAGCCCCCGGGACAGGGGGCCTCAATGAGCAGTTCTTC.